These 5 T cell receptor beta chains came from one sample sequenced in a study of blood T cell repertoires in COVID-19. Data came from immunoSEQ multiplex PCR; TCRdb stores just in-frame clones and leaves some out. The repertoire includes about 440,000 clones, 75% to 90% of them detected once, and roughly 4.3% sits in the top ten. The sample was peripheral blood. Every receptor here comes from a woman aged 25 to 45 with acute or convalescent COVID-19.

V and J are TRBV5-1 and TRBJ1-3; D not certain. There are 15 residues in the CDR3. Trimming stripped 0 bases from V and 0 bases from J, with 7 bases between. Germline-derived CDR1 and CDR2 are SGHRS and YFSETQ. As DNA, the CDR3 is TGCGCCAGCAGCTTGGACACAAACTCTGGAAACACCATATATTTT. It encodes CASSLDTNSGNTIYF.

The CDR3 DNA follows: TGCGCCAGCAGCTACAGGACAGGGCAAGAGACCCAGTACTTC. This sequence encodes CASSYRTGQETQYF. The chain carries TRBV5-1 and TRBJ2-5; 8 bases line up with TRBD1. The CDR3 contains 14 residues. Trimming removed 3 bases from V and 2 bases from J; junction bases left unmatched: 3. CDR1 and CDR2 (germline): SGHRS, YFSETQ.

The V call is TRBV7-3, the J call TRBJ2-3; 8 bases align to TRBD2. Germline V gene lookup returns CDR1 SGHTA and CDR2 FQGTGA. The trim removed 4 bases at V and 5 bases at J, leaving 11 bases unmatched. This CDR3 has 16 amino acids. The CDR3 protein is CASSSHAGGPGDTQYF. In DNA, the CDR3 is TGTGCCAGCAGCTCGCACGCGGGGGGCCCGGGAGATACGCAGTATTTT.

The chain recombines TRBV6-5 with TRBJ2-2; 9 positions agree with TRBD1. This CDR3 is 15 amino acids long. Trimming took 2 bases from V and 8 from J; bases not matched to a gene: 6. Germline-derived CDR1 and CDR2 are MNHEY and SVGAGI. This CDR3 reads CASSYGGTGTGELFF. DNA for the CDR3: TGTGCCAGCAGTTACGGCGGGACAGGGACTGGGGAGCTGTTTTTT.

The chain uses TRBV10-3 and TRBJ1-1; possible D gene TRBD1, 5 bases. Germline CDR1 and CDR2: ENHRY and SYGVKD. The CDR3 spans 13 residues. Trimming took 10 bases from V and 3 from J, leaving 15 bases between them. The DNA of the CDR3 is TGTGCCACCCTTGACACAGGAGACACTGAAGCTTTCTTT. Its translation is CATLDTGDTEAFF.